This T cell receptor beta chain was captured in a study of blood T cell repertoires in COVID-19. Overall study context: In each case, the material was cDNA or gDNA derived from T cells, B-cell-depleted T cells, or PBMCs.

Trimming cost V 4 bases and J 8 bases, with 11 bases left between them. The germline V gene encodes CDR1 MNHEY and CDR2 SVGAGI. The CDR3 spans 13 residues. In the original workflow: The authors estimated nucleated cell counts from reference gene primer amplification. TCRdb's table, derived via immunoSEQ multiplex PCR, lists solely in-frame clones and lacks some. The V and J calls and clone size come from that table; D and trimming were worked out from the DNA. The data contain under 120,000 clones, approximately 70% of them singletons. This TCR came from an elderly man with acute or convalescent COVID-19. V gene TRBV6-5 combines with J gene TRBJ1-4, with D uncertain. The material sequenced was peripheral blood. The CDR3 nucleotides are TGTGCCAGCAGTTTTTTCCTTGGCGAAAAACTGTTTTTT. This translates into CASSFFLGEKLFF.